This T cell receptor beta chain was sequenced for a study of T cells in Graves' hyperthyroidism and ophthalmopathy. There are many counts of this clonotype. Its antigen is undetermined. Diagnoses rested on clinical symptoms, serum thyroxine and TRAb, thyroid ultrasound and orbital computed tomography. Study-level findings and limits: Ophthalmopathy was separated from stable hyperthyroidism by a 13 V-J model.

Template material for amplifying TCR beta CDR3 regions consisted of RNA transcripts. Carried out on the TCR CDR3, a first-round RT-PCR used the HTBI primer set. MiXCR, run by TCRdb on the multiplex PCR reads, gives a single entry per CDR3 protein. The repertoire includes more than 500,000 distinct CDR3 sequences, about 43% of them detected once, and 15% to 20% sits in the top ten. CDR3 length: 12 amino acids. The germline V and J ends were trimmed by 6 bases and 2 bases, with 8 bases remaining between them. Germline CDR1 is DFQATT and CDR2 is SNEGSKA (reference sequence). J is TRBJ1-3 and V is TRBV20-1; no firm D call. Sequenced: peripheral blood or thyroid tissue (not recorded which). The sequence derives from an adult woman with Graves' disease, either hyperthyroidism or ophthalmopathy (not recorded which). In nucleotides, the CDR3 is TGCAGTGCACCATACCCTGGAAACACCATATATTTT. Amino acids: CSAPYPGNTIYF.